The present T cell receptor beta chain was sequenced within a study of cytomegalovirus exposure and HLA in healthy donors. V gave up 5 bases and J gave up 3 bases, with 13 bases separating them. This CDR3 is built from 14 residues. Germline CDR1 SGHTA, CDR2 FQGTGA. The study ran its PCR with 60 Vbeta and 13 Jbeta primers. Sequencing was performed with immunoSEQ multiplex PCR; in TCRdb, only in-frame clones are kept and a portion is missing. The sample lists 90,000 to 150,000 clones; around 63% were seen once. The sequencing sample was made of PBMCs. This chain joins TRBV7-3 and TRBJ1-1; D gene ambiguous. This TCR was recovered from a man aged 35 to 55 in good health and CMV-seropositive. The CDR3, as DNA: TGTGCCAGCAGCCCCGGAGAACGTTACACTGAAGCTTTCTTT. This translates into CASSPGERYTEAFF.